The present entry profiles one TCR beta chain with its context. V lost 5 bases and J 2 bases, leaving 13 bases between the germline ends. This CDR3 spans 15 amino acids. Germline CDR1 reads LNHNV; CDR2 reads YYDKDF (reference sequence). Authors' data handling: Using reference gene primer amplification, nucleated cell counts were estimated. The table came from immunoSEQ multiplex PCR; TCRdb's copy has only in-frame clones and leaves some out. V, J and clone size are taken as reported in that table, and D and trimming were inferred from the DNA itself. Among about 30,000 clones listed, about 84% were seen once. The data originate from a study of blood T cell repertoires in COVID-19. In the study overall: From T cells, B-cell-depleted T cells, or PBMCs came the material, which was cDNA or gDNA.

The chain uses TRBV15 and TRBJ1-5; D is unresolved. The TCR was taken from a man aged 65 to 79 with COVID-19, enrolled during active disease. The sequenced sample was peripheral blood. CDR3 sequence: CATSSPAPGNQPQHF. The CDR3 DNA reads TGTGCCACCAGCTCCCCCGCCCCGGGCAATCAGCCCCAGCATTTT.